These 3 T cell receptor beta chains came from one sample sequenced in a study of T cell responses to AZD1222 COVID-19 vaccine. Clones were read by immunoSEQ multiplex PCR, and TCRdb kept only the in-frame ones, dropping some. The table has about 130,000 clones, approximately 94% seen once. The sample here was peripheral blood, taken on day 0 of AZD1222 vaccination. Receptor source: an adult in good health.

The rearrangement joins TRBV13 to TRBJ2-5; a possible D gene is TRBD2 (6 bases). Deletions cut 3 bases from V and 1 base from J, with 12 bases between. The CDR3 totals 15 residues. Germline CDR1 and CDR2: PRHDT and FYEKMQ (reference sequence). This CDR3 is CASSFGGETQETQYF. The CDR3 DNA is TGTGCCAGCAGCTTTGGCGGGGAGACCCAAGAGACCCAGTACTTC.

CDR3 DNA sequence: TGTGCCAGCAGTTCATGGGAGCCCCCAAACGAGCAGTACTTC. As protein: CASSSWEPPNEQYF. This sequence joins TRBV6-5 and TRBJ2-7; weak D call: TRBD2 (5 bases). The CDR3 sequence is 14 residues long. The V gene's germline CDR1 is MNHEY and CDR2 SVGAGI. V shed 4 bases and J shed 5 bases, with 15 bases lying between them.

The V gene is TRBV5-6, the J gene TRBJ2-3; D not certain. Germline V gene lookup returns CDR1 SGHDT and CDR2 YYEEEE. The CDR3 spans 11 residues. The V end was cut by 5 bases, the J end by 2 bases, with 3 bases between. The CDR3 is CASSSTDTQYF. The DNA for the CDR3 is TGTGCCAGCAGTTCCACAGATACGCAGTATTTT. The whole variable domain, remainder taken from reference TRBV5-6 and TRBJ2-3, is DAGVTQSPTHLIKTRGQQVTLRCSPKSGHDTVSWYQQALGQGPQFIFQYYEEEERQRGNFPDRFSGHQFPNYSSELNVNALLLGDSALYLCASSSTDTQYFGPGTRLTVL.